This T cell receptor beta chain emerged from a study of Tregs in tolerant kidney transplant recipients. Study findings and constraints: Donor-specific Treg expansion exceeded global Treg expansion in tolerant patients, suggesting antigen drive.

TCRdb's table, derived via immunoSEQ multiplex PCR, lists solely in-frame clones and lacks some. The repertoire holds about 73,000 clones, with approximately 90% as singletons. Before regulatory T cell sorting, thawed PBMCs rested overnight at 37°C in 200 to 250 IU/ml IL-2. Note on this clone: The target antigen is unknown.

V gave up 5 bases and J gave up 6 bases; unmatched junction bases: 9. The CDR3 length is 15 residues. The germline gives CDR1 SGHTA, CDR2 FQGNSA. Sequencing was performed on Tregs from blood, taken before the transplant. The V gene is TRBV7-2, the J gene TRBJ1-2; TRBD1 agrees at 10 bases. The source of this sequence is a human donor who received a combined kidney and bone marrow transplant. Here the CDR3 reads CASSNRTGGGNGYTF. The CDR3 nucleotides read TGTGCCAGCAGCAACCGGACAGGGGGTGGGAATGGCTACACCTTC.